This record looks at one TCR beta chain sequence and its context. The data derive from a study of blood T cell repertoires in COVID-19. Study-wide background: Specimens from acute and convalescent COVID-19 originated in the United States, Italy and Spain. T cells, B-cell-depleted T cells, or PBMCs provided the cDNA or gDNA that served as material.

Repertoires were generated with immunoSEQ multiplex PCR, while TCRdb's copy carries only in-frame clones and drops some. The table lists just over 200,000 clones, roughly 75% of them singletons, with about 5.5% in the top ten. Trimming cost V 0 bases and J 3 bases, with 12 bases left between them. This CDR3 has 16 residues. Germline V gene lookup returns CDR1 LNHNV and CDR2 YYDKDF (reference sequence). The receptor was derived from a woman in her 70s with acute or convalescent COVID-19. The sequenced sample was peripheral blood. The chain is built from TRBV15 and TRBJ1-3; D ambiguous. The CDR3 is CATSREQMLSGNTIYF. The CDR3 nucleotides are TGTGCCACCAGCAGAGAACAGATGCTCAGTGGAAACACCATATATTTT.